These T cell receptor beta chains were read from a single sample in a study of blood T cell repertoires in COVID-19. Libraries were prepared by immunoSEQ multiplex PCR; TCRdb keeps only in-frame clonotypes and omits some of them. The sample has hundreds of thousands of clones; around nine tenths are singletons. Sequenced input: peripheral blood. The receptor source for this set is an elderly man with acute or convalescent COVID-19. Each CDR3 is given with its conserved first and last residue. The D gene is left open where the match is weak. Clone size is given for some rows only: seen once, a few or many times, or a class if the clone is expanded.

>TRBJ2-7|.|TRBV2|.
TGTGCCAGCAATAACCGCGGCCCTACCTACGAGCAGTACTTC
CASNNRGPTYEQYF
>TRBJ1-1|.|TRBV27|TRBD1
TGTGCCAGCAGTACCCGGACAGGGTGGTACACTGAAGCTTTCTTT
CASSTRTGWYTEAFF
>TRBJ1-1|.|TRBV19|TRBD1
TGTGCCAGTAGTGTGGGGACAGGGGGCGAAGCTTTCTTT
CASSVGTGGEAFF
>TRBJ2-1|once|TRBV5-1|TRBD2
TGCGCCAGCAGCCCGGGACTAGCGGGGAATGAGCAGTTCTTC
CASSPGLAGNEQFF
>TRBJ2-3|once|TRBV4-3|TRBD2
TGCGCCAGCAGCCAAGAGCTAGCGGGGCACACAGATACGCAGTATTTT
CASSQELAGHTDTQYF
>TRBJ1-4|.|TRBV7-9|TRBD1
TGTGCCAGCAGCTTAGGACAGGGGGCACGTGAAAAACTGTTTTTT
CASSLGQGAREKLFF
>TRBJ2-3|few|TRBV5-5|TRBD2
TGTGCCAGCAGCTTGGCGGGACTAGCGGGGTACACAGATACGCAGTATTTT
CASSLAGLAGYTDTQYF
>TRBJ2-3|.|TRBV25-1|TRBD2
TGTGCCAGCAGTGGAGGGGCTAGCGGGGTCGGCACAGATACGCAGTATTTT
CASSGGASGVGTDTQYF
>TRBJ2-1|.|TRBV11-2|.
TGTGCCAGCAGCTTAGATGAGGGTGTGACAGGGAGGTTAGAGCAGTTCTTC
CASSLDEGVTGRLEQFF
>TRBJ2-5|.|TRBV7-3|.
TGTGCCAGCAGCCCAGGGCTAGGAGTCCCCCAAGAGACCCAGTACTTC
CASSPGLGVPQETQYF
>TRBJ2-5|.|TRBV4-3|TRBD1
TGCGCCAGCAGCCAAGGGAACAGGGGCCAAGAGACCCAGTACTTC
CASSQGNRGQETQYF
>TRBJ2-5|.|TRBV11-3|TRBD2
TGTGCCAGCAGCTTGGCTGGGACTACCCAAGAGACCCAGTACTTC
CASSLAGTTQETQYF
>TRBJ2-7|.|TRBV5-1|.
TGCGCCAGCAGCTTGGACACGATCTCCTACGAGCAGTACTTC
CASSLDTISYEQYF
>TRBJ2-2|.|TRBV27|TRBD2
TGTGCCAGCAGACCCGGGCTAGCGGGAAGGAGCGGGGAGCTGTTTTTT
CASRPGLAGRSGELFF
>TRBJ1-5|few|TRBV4-2|.
TGTGCCAGCAGCCAAGTGGGAGGGAAAAATCAGCCCCAGCATTTT
CASSQVGGKNQPQHF
>TRBJ2-2|few|TRBV2|.
TGTGCCAGCAGCTTCGAGACAGGTGCCGGGGAGCTGTTTTTT
CASSFETGAGELFF
>TRBJ2-7|.|TRBV3-1/TRBV3-2|TRBD1
TGTGCCAGCAGCCAAGGGGACAGGGGGCGCGTGTACGAGCAGTACTTC
CASSQGDRGRVYEQYF
>TRBJ2-3|.|TRBV19|TRBD2
TGTGCCAGTAGTCTTGATGGGACTAGCGGGAGGGCCTTCACAGATACGCAGTATTTT
CASSLDGTSGRAFTDTQYF
>TRBJ2-4|.|TRBV7-2|.
TGTGCCAGCAGCCTAGGGGGTGGAGGGCCAGGTCAGAAGCAGTACTTC
CASSLGGGGPGQKQYF
>TRBJ1-2|.|TRBV7-9|.
TGTGCCAGCAGCCGGGACGGACTATCTGGCTACACCTTC
CASSRDGLSGYTF
>TRBJ1-5|.|TRBV7-9|.
TGTGCCCATAGCTTAACCAGGGGCAATCAGCCCCAGCATTTT
CAHSLTRGNQPQHF
>TRBJ1-1|.|TRBV6-1|TRBD1
TGTGCCAGCAGTGAACAGGGGGTGAACACTGAAGCTTTCTTT
CASSEQGVNTEAFF
>TRBJ2-2|.|TRBV19|.
TGTGCCAGTAGTTACAGAACTAACACCGGGGAGCTGTTTTTT
CASSYRTNTGELFF
>TRBJ2-1|.|TRBV11-1|.
TGTGCCAGCACCGAGGGTACCGCCAATGAGCAGTTCTTC
CASTEGTANEQFF
>TRBJ2-6|.|TRBV3-1/TRBV3-2|TRBD1
TGTGCCAGCAGCCAACCGGGACAGGGGTTCACGGGGGCCAACGTCCTGACTTTC
CASSQPGQGFTGANVLTF
>TRBJ1-1|.|TRBV7-2|.
TGTGCCAGCAGCTTACAGCGGAACACTGAAGCTTTCTTT
CASSLQRNTEAFF
>TRBJ2-1|.|TRBV29-1|.
TGCAGCGTTGAGAGGCAGATCAATGAGCAGTTCTTC
CSVERQINEQFF
>TRBJ2-1|.|TRBV6-1|.
TGTGCCAGCAGTGAAGGAGCCCCCGGGACTCCCAGACTCGGGAATGAGCAGTTCTTC
CASSEGAPGTPRLGNEQFF
>TRBJ2-5|once|TRBV28|.
TGTGCCAGCAGTTTATTCCCGGTGGGGGGGCGAGAGACCCAGTACTTC
CASSLFPVGGRETQYF
>TRBJ2-3|.|TRBV4-3|TRBD2
TGCGCCAGCAGCCAGGCACGACTAGCGGGGGCCGGGGATACGCAGTATTTT
CASSQARLAGAGDTQYF
>TRBJ2-5|.|TRBV10-3|.
TGTGCCGTTAGCAGATCCCAAGAGACCCAGTACTTC
CAVSRSQETQYF
>TRBJ2-7|.|TRBV24-1|.
TGTGCCACCAGTGATTTGCGAGACGAGCAGTACTTC
CATSDLRDEQYF
>TRBJ2-7|.|TRBV3-1/TRBV3-2|.
TGTGTTAAGCGGGTGGTACCCTGTGGCGAGCAGTACTTC
CVKRVVPCGEQYF
>TRBJ2-7|once|TRBV10-3|.
TGTGCCATCAAGAAGGAGACAGACTCCTACGAGCAGTACTTC
CAIKKETDSYEQYF
>TRBJ1-4|.|TRBV7-2|.
TGTGCCAGCAGCCGCAGCCGGGACATTAATGAAAAACTGTTTTTT
CASSRSRDINEKLFF
>TRBJ1-2|.|TRBV6-5|.
TGTGCCAGCAGTTACTTTGCTGCCCGGGGAAAAGGCTACACCTTC
CASSYFAARGKGYTF
>TRBJ1-2|.|TRBV5-6|TRBD1
TGTGCCAGCAGCTCGGGACAGGGGGTGGGGAGCTACACCTTC
CASSSGQGVGSYTF
>TRBJ1-5|.|TRBV19|TRBD1
TGTGCCAGTAAACAGGGGAGAAGGAATCAGCCCCAGCATTTT
CASKQGRRNQPQHF
>TRBJ1-4|.|TRBV6-1|TRBD1
TGTGCCAGCAGTGAAGTTATGACAGGGGGCCGAGAAAAACTGTTTTTT
CASSEVMTGGREKLFF
>TRBJ1-2|.|TRBV27|TRBD1
TGTGCCAGCAGTTCGCCGGGACAGGGGAGGAATGGCTACACCTTC
CASSSPGQGRNGYTF
>TRBJ2-3|.|TRBV7-3|TRBD2
TGTGCCAGCAGCTTTGGGGGAGCGGGGGGCACAGATACGCAGTATTTT
CASSFGGAGGTDTQYF
>TRBJ2-2|.|TRBV2|.
TGTGCCAGCAGCGCCACATGGGCCGTCACCGGGGAGCTGTTTTTT
CASSATWAVTGELFF
>TRBJ1-1|few|TRBV5-4|.
TGTGCCAGCAGCTTTCCCCCGGACACTGAAGCTTTCTTT
CASSFPPDTEAFF
>TRBJ1-5|.|TRBV19|TRBD1
TGTGCCAGTGGACCGGGACAGGGGGTTGTCAATCAGCCCCAGCATTTT
CASGPGQGVVNQPQHF